The 5 T cell receptor beta chains given below trace back to one sample, sequenced in a study of T cells in Graves' hyperthyroidism and ophthalmopathy. RNA transcripts were the template for amplifying TCR beta CDR3 regions. With the HTBI primer set, the TCR CDR3 went through a first round of RT-PCR. TCRdb re-called the multiplex PCR reads with MiXCR, one entry per CDR3 protein. Among some 250,000 distinct CDR3 sequences listed, more than 12% were seen once. The specimen sequenced was blood. Receptors originate from a woman aged 40 to 50 with Graves' hyperthyroidism that later progressed to Graves' ophthalmopathy.

This clonotype was detected ten times or more. The chain carries TRBV2 and TRBJ2-5; 15 bases are a match to TRBD2. In germline, CDR1 is SNHLY, CDR2 FYNNEI. Losses at the gene ends were 0 bases for V and 5 bases for J; bases not matched to a gene: 4. This CDR3 has 17 residues. The CDR3 region has the DNA TGTGCCAGCAGTGAAGCCGGACTAGCGGGAGGGCCGGAGACCCAGTACTTC. This codes for CASSEAGLAGGPETQYF. Full variable domain (missing parts from reference TRBV2 and TRBJ2-5): EPEVTQTPSHQVTQMGQEVILRCVPISNHLYFYWYRQILGQKVEFLVSFYNNEISEKSEIFDDQFSVERPDGSNFTLKIRSTKLEDSAMYFCASSEAGLAGGPETQYFGPGTRLLVL.

At least ten counts were recorded for this clonotype. V is TRBV3-1 and J is TRBJ1-4; a weak D match, TRBD1 (6 bases). V was clipped by 3 bases and J by 0 bases, with 8 bases between them. CDR3 length: 15 residues. Germline V gene sequence: CDR1 LGHDT, CDR2 YNNKEL (reference sequence). CDR3 nucleotide sequence: TGTGCCAGCAGCCAGGACAGTGCAACTAATGAAAAACTGTTTTTT. It codes for CASSQDSATNEKLFF.

This rearrangement joins TRBV11-2 to TRBJ1-1; D may be TRBD1 (5 bases). V was trimmed by 5 bases and J by 1 base, leaving 17 bases between them. Germline loops: CDR1 SGHAT, CDR2 FQNNGV. This CDR3 is built from 16 residues. The CDR3 is CASSLQGSHQNTEAFF. CDR3 bases: TGTGCCAGCAGCCTGCAGGGTTCCCACCAGAACACTGAAGCTTTCTTT.

This clonotype was detected many times. V usage is TRBV18 and J usage is TRBJ2-5; 11 bases line up with TRBD1. CDR1 KGHSH and CDR2 LQKENI come from the germline V gene. Losses at the gene ends were 3 bases for V and 4 bases for J; bases not matched to a gene: 1. The CDR3 length is 14 residues. The CDR3 loop reads CASSPGTGGETQYF. CDR3 bases: TGTGCCAGCTCACCCGGGACAGGGGGAGAGACCCAGTACTTC.

The sample holds many counts of this clonotype. This CDR3 reads CSVKDGRTDTQYF. The CDR3 nucleotides are TGCAGCGTTAAGGACGGGAGGACAGATACGCAGTATTTT. This rearrangement joins TRBV29-1 to TRBJ2-3; TRBD2 agrees at 7 bases. Germline CDR1 and CDR2: SQVTM and ANQGSEA. The CDR3 loop spans 13 amino acids. V lost 5 bases and J lost 3; bases outside the gene matches: 5.